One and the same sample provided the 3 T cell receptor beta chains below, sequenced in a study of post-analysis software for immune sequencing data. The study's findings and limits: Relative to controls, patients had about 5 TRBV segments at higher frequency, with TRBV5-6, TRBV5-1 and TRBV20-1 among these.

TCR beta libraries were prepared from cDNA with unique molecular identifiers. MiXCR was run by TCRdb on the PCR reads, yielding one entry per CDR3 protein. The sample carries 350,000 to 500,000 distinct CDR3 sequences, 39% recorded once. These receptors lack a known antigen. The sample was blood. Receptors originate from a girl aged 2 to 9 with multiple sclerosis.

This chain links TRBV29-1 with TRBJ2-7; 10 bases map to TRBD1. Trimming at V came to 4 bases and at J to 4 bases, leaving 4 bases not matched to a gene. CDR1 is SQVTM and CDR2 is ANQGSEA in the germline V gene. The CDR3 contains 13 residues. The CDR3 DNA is TGCAGCGTTGGGACAGGGGGATTGTACGAGCAGTACTTC. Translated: CSVGTGGLYEQYF.

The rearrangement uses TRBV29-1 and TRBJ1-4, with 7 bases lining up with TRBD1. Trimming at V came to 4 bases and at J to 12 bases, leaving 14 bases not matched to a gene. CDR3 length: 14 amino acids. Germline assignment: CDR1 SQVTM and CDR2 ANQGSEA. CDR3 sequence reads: CSVAPTGRTGELFF. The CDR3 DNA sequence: TGCAGCGTTGCACCGACAGGGAGAACTGGGGAACTGTTTTTT.

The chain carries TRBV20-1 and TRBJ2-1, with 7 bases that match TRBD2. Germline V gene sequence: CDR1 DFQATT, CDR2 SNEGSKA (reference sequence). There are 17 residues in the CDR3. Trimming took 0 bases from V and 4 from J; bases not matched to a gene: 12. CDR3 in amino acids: CSARDSLAGASYNEQFF. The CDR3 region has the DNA TGCAGTGCTAGAGATTCTTTGGCGGGAGCGAGTTACAATGAGCAGTTCTTC.